These T cell receptor beta chains were read from a single sample in a study of T cells after yellow fever vaccination. Using its own MiXCR run on the 5' RACE reads, TCRdb lists one record per CDR3 protein. The data hold 500,000 to 550,000 distinct CDR3 sequences, with just over 20% observed a single time. The sequences come from PBMCs, collected roughly 20 days after the first yellow fever vaccination. The source of these receptors is a man aged 18 to 29 who received the YFV17D yellow fever vaccine. Each CDR3 is given with its conserved first and last residue. The order of the fields is V gene, CDR3 length, clone size, J gene, D gene, CDR3 DNA, CDR3 protein. D genes are given only for firm matches. The size field is filled for only some rows; it gives once, few, many or a size class.

>TRBV20-1|16|many|TRBJ2-4|NA
TGCAGTGCTAGAGATCCCATGTCGCTAGCCAAAAACATTCAGTACTTC
CSARDPMSLAKNIQYF
>TRBV7-6|13|NA|TRBJ2-3|NA
TGTGCCAGCAGCCCCGACAGCGCAGATACGCAGTATTTT
CASSPDSADTQYF
>TRBV6-5|16|NA|TRBJ2-5|NA
TGTGCCAGCAGTTACTCGAACGGGCCTAGGGGAGAGACCCAGTACTTC
CASSYSNGPRGETQYF
>TRBV12-3/TRBV12-4|13|many|TRBJ1-4|NA
TGTGCCAGCAGGTCGGGATCTAATGAAAAACTGTTTTTT
CASRSGSNEKLFF
>TRBV5-1|14|NA|TRBJ2-3|NA
TGCGCCAGCAGCTTGGTTAGTTCTTCAGATACGCAGTATTTT
CASSLVSSSDTQYF
>TRBV7-8|13|NA|TRBJ1-6|NA
TGTGCCAGCAGCTTAACACGGAATTCACCCCTCCACTTT
CASSLTRNSPLHF
>TRBV11-2|14|NA|TRBJ2-6|NA
TGTGCCAGCAGCTACTATCCCGGGGCCAACGTCCTGACTTTC
CASSYYPGANVLTF
>TRBV27|15|NA|TRBJ2-1|NA
TGTGCCAGCAGTTTATCCCCGGGCCCCTACAATGAGCAGTTCTTC
CASSLSPGPYNEQFF
>TRBV9|14|NA|TRBJ2-3|NA
TGTGCCAGCAACCCGGGGGAACCCACAGATACGCAGTATTTT
CASNPGEPTDTQYF
>TRBV5-5|16|many|TRBJ2-1|NA
TGTGCCAGCAGCTTCAGAGTACAGGAGGGCTTCAATGAGCAGTTCTTC
CASSFRVQEGFNEQFF
>TRBV29-1|14|few|TRBJ1-1|NA
TGCAGCGTTGAACGCGGCGGGGGGAACACTGAAGCTTTCTTT
CSVERGGGNTEAFF
>TRBV2|18|many|TRBJ2-3|TRBD1
TGTGCCATCAGACAGGAAGAGGTCGGGACAGCTAGCACAGATACGCAGTATTTT
CAIRQEEVGTASTDTQYF
>TRBV10-3|12|NA|TRBJ2-1|NA
TGTGCCATCAGTGAGTGGGGGCGTGAGCAGTTCTTC
CAISEWGREQFF
>TRBV10-3|18|NA|TRBJ1-6|NA
TGTGCCATAGTTTTCTTCCCGGGAGATAGCTCCTATAATTCACCCCTCCACTTT
CAIVFFPGDSSYNSPLHF
>TRBV4-3|16|few|TRBJ2-1|NA
TGCGCCAGCAGCCAAGTGGCGGGGAACTCCTACAATGAGCAGTTCTTC
CASSQVAGNSYNEQFF
>TRBV7-2|15|NA|TRBJ2-1|TRBD1
TGTGCCAGCAAAAACAGGGGCGACTCCTACAATGAGCAGTTCTTC
CASKNRGDSYNEQFF
>TRBV5-1|15|NA|TRBJ1-6|NA
TGCGCCAGCAGCTTGGATGGCAGGGCGAATTCACCCCTCCACTTT
CASSLDGRANSPLHF
>TRBV4-3|14|NA|TRBJ2-2|NA
TGCGCCAGCAGCCAAGGCAGGGAGCTTGGGGAGCTGTTTTTT
CASSQGRELGELFF
>TRBV18|16|NA|TRBJ2-2|NA
TGTGCCAGCTCACCACACGACGGGGGGCCTGTCGGGGAGCTGTTTTTT
CASSPHDGGPVGELFF
>TRBV10-1|15|few|TRBJ2-7|NA
TGCGCCAGCAGTCCCTCGCAGGCCTACTCCTACGAGCAGTACTTC
CASSPSQAYSYEQYF